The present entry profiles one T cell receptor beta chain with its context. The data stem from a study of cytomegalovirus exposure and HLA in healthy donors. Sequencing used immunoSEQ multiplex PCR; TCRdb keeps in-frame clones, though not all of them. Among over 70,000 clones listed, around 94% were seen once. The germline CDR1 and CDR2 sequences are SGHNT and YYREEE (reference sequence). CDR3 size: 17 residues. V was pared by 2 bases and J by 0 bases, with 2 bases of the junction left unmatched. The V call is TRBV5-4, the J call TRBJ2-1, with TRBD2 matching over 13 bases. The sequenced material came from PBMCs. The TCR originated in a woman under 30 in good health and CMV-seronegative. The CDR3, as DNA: TGTGCCAGCAGCTTAACTAGCGGGGGGGCCTCCTACAATGAGCAGTTCTTC. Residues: CASSLTSGGASYNEQFF.